A selection of T cell receptor beta chains follows, all from one sample in a study of spatial heterogeneity in lung cancer. Each CDR3 protein gets one entry after TCRdb re-called the 5' RACE reads with MiXCR. The data show roughly 40,000 distinct CDR3 sequences, 6% to 7.5% seen once. The material was PBMCs, obtained at surgery. The receptors shown here come from a female donor with early-stage non-small cell lung cancer. The CDR3 runs from the conserved cysteine through the conserved F or W. Part of the rows lack a size; the others show once, few, many or a class for expanded clones.

abundance: few
v_gene: TRBV7-2
CDR3aa: CASSPGSSWETQYF

abundance: few
v_gene: TRBV7-9
CDR3aa: CASSLSMTVQGGYEQYF

abundance: many
v_gene: TRBV12-3/TRBV12-4
CDR3aa: CASIKGQLNTEAFF

abundance: -
v_gene: TRBV2
CDR3aa: CASSGDYDGEQFF

abundance: -
v_gene: TRBV12-3/TRBV12-4
CDR3aa: CASSLEPGYEQYF

abundance: many
v_gene: TRBV3-1
CDR3aa: CASSPLRTGGNQPQHF

abundance: few
v_gene: TRBV5-1
CDR3aa: CASSSRGLNNEQFF

abundance: many
v_gene: TRBV10-3
CDR3aa: CAIRDDRGQQEQYF

abundance: few
v_gene: TRBV10-2
CDR3aa: CASIEISSYNEQFF

abundance: few
v_gene: TRBV7-2
CDR3aa: CASSLEGSITEAFF

abundance: many
v_gene: TRBV6-6
CDR3aa: CASSLRRVGDTEAFF

abundance: few
v_gene: TRBV14
CDR3aa: CASSQKGFQLPLHF

abundance: few
v_gene: TRBV4-1
CDR3aa: CASSQDLRGGVETQYF

abundance: -
v_gene: TRBV3-1
CDR3aa: CASSRKMLEVSYEQHF

abundance: many
v_gene: TRBV6-6
CDR3aa: CASTDSGNTIYF

abundance: few
v_gene: TRBV20-1
CDR3aa: CSAMDDTDTQYF

abundance: -
v_gene: TRBV30
CDR3aa: CAWSPKPRRNYGYTF

abundance: -
v_gene: TRBV20-1
CDR3aa: CSAREGSRPSDTQYF

abundance: -
v_gene: TRBV27
CDR3aa: CASSLSILGALNYGYTF

abundance: -
v_gene: TRBV3-1
CDR3aa: CASSRSRRGTEAFF

abundance: many
v_gene: TRBV5-1
CDR3aa: CASSPAGTYSYNEQFF

abundance: many
v_gene: TRBV28
CDR3aa: CASSPSFPSYEQYF

abundance: many
v_gene: TRBV15
CDR3aa: CATSKPPYEQYF

abundance: many
v_gene: TRBV9
CDR3aa: CASSGPSGVQYF

abundance: -
v_gene: TRBV20-1
CDR3aa: CSAPGGHTGELFF

abundance: few
v_gene: TRBV10-1
CDR3aa: CASSESGGSYNEQFF

abundance: -
v_gene: TRBV11-2
CDR3aa: CASSFRGENTEAFF

abundance: many
v_gene: TRBV25-1
CDR3aa: CASKTGQGRTEAFF

abundance: few
v_gene: TRBV29-1
CDR3aa: CSVDLGQGRETQYF

abundance: -
v_gene: TRBV18
CDR3aa: CASSPPMEAFSGANVLTF

abundance: few
v_gene: TRBV5-4
CDR3aa: CASSKGGDTEAFF

abundance: many
v_gene: TRBV11-2
CDR3aa: CASSLGRIGQDQETQYF

abundance: many
v_gene: TRBV3-1
CDR3aa: CASSPASNQPQHF

abundance: many
v_gene: TRBV18
CDR3aa: CASSRGSDQPQHF

abundance: many
v_gene: TRBV4-1
CDR3aa: CASSPERGSGGARDTQYF

abundance: many
v_gene: TRBV19
CDR3aa: CASKSRKNYEQYF

abundance: many
v_gene: TRBV6-6
CDR3aa: CASITGTANTEAFF